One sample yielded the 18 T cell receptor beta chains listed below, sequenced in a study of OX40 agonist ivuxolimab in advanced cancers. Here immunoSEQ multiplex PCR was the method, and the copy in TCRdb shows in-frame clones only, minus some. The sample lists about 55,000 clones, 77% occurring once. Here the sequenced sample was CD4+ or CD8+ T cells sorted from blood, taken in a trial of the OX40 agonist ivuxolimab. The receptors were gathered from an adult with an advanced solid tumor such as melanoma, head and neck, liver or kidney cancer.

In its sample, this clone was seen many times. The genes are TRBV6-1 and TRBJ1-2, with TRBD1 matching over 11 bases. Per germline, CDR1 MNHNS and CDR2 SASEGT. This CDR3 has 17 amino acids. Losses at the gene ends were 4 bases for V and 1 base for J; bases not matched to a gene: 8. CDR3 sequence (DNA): TGTGCCAGCAGTGCATCCGGACAGGGGGCGTTTAACTATGGCTACACCTTC. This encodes CASSASGQGAFNYGYTF.

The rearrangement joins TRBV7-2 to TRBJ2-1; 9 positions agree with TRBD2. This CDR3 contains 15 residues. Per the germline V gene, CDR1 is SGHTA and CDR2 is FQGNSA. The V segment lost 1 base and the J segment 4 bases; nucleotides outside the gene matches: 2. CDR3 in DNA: TGTGCCAGCAGCTTAGGTGCGGGGGGGTACAATGAGCAGTTCTTC. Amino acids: CASSLGAGGYNEQFF.

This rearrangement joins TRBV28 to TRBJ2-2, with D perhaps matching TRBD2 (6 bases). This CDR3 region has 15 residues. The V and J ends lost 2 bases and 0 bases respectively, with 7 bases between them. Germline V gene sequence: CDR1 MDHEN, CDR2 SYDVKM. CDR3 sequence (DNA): TGTGCCAGCAGTTTAGCGGGATCGAACACCGGGGAGCTGTTTTTT. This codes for CASSLAGSNTGELFF.

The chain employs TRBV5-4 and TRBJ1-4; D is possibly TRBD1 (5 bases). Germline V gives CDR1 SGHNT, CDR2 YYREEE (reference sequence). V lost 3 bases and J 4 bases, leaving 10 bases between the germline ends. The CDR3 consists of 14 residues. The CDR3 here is CASSSGLSNEKLFF. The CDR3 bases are TGTGCCAGCAGCTCGGGACTCAGTAATGAAAAACTGTTTTTT.

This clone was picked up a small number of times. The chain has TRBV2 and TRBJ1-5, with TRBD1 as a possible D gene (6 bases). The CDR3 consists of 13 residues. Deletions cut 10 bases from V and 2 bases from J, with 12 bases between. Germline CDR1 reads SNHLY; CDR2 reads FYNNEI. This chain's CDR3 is CANNRVGNQPQHF. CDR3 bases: TGTGCCAACAACAGGGTTGGCAATCAGCCCCAGCATTTT.

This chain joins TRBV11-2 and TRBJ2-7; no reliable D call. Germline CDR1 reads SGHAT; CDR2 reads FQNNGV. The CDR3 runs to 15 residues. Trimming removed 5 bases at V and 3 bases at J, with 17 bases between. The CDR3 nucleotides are TGTGCCAGCAGCCCCTCCGGCGCGGCGATCTACGAGCAGTACTTC. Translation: CASSPSGAAIYEQYF.

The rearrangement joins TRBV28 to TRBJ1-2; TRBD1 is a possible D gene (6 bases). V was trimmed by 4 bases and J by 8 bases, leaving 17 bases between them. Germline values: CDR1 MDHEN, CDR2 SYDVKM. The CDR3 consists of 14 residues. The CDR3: CASSYLGARTGYTF. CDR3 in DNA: TGTGCCAGCAGTTACCTGGGGGCTCGAACCGGCTACACCTTC.

CDR3 sequence: CASSWNLEGGEQYF. The CDR3 nucleotides read TGCGCCAGCAGCTGGAACCTGGAAGGCGGCGAGCAGTACTTC. The chain has TRBV5-1 and TRBJ2-7, with unresolved D. Trimming cost V 3 bases and J 6 bases, with 16 bases left between them. Germline V CDR1 and CDR2: SGHRS, YFSETQ. The CDR3 runs to 14 residues.

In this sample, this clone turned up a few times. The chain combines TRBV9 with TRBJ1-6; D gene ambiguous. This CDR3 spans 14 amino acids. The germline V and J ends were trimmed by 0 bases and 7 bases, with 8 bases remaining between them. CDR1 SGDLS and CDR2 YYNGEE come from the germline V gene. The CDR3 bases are TGTGCCAGCAGCGTAGGGGGTGGAAATTCACCCCTCCACTTT. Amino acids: CASSVGGGNSPLHF.

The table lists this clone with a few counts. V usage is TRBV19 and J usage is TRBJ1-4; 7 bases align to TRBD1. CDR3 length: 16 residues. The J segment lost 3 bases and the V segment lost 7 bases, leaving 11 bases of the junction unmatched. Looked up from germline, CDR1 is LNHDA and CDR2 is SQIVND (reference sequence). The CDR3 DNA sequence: TGTGCCAGTACCCCTGACAGGGACAATCCTAATGAAAAACTGTTTTTT. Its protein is CASTPDRDNPNEKLFF.

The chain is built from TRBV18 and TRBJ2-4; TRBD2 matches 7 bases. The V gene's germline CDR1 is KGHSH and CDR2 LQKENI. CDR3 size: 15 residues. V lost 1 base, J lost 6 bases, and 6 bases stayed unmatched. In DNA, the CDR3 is TGTGCCAGCTCACCACGGGACTACCTCAGAAACATTCAGTACTTC. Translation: CASSPRDYLRNIQYF. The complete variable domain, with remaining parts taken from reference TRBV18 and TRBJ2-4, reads NAGVMQNPRHLVRRRGQEARLRCSPMKGHSHVYWYRQLPEEGLKFMVYLQKENIIDESGMPKERFSAEFPKEGPSILRIQQVVRGDSAAYFCASSPRDYLRNIQYFGAGTRLSVL.

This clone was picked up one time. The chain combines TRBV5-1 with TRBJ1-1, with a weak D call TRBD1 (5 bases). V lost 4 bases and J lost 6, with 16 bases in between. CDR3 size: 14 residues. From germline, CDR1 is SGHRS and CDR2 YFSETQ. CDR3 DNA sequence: TGCGCCAGCAGCCGGTGGGGCAGCAGCCCTGAAGCTTTCTTT. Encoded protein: CASSRWGSSPEAFF.

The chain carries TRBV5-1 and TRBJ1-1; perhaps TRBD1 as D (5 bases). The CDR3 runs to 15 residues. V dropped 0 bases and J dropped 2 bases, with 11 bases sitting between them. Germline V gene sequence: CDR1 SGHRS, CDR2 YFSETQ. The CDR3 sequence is CASSLGQTSNTEAFF. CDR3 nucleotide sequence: TGCGCCAGCAGCTTGGGACAGACCTCAAACACTGAAGCTTTCTTT.

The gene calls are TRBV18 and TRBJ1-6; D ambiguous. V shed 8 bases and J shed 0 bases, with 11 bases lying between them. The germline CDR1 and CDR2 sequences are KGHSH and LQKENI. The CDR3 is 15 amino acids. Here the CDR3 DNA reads TGTGCCAGCAGGCGGGTTAGCTCCTATAATTCACCCCTCCACTTT. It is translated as CASRRVSSYNSPLHF.

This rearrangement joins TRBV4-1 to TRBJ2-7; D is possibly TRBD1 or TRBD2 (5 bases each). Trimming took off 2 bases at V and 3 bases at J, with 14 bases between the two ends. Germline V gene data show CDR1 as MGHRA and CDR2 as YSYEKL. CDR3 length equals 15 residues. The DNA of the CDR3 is TGCGCCAGCAGCCAAAGGTCGGGGCTGAGCTACGAGCAGTACTTC. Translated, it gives CASSQRSGLSYEQYF.

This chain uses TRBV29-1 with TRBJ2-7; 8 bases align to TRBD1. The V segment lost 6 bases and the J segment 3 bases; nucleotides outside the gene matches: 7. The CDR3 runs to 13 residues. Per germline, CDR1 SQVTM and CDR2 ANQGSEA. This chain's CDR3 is CSVGGQANYEQYF. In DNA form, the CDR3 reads TGCAGCGTGGGGGGACAGGCCAACTACGAGCAGTACTTC.

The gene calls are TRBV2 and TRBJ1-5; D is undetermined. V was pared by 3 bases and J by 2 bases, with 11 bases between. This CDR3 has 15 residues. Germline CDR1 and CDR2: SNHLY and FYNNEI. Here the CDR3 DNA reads TGTGCCAGCAGTGAGGGGAGGATTGGCAATCAGCCCCAGCATTTT. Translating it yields CASSEGRIGNQPQHF. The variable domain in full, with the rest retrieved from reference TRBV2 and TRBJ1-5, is EPEVTQTPSHQVTQMGQEVILRCVPISNHLYFYWYRQILGQKVEFLVSFYNNEISEKSEIFDDQFSVERPDGSNFTLKIRSTKLEDSAMYFCASSEGRIGNQPQHFGDGTRLSIL.

Here the CDR3 reads CASSPGTSGGSYNEQFF. As DNA, the CDR3 is TGTGCCAGTAGTCCTGGGACTAGCGGGGGTTCCTACAATGAGCAGTTCTTC. The rearrangement links TRBV19 to TRBJ2-1; 14 positions agree with TRBD2. V shed 5 bases, J shed 1 base, and the junction held 4 bases outside the gene matches. The CDR3 consists of 17 residues. Germline V gene lookup returns CDR1 LNHDA and CDR2 SQIVND (reference sequence).